This TCR beta chain comes out of a study of blood T cell repertoires in COVID-19. Whole-study context: Acute and convalescent COVID-19 samples came from the United States, Italy and Spain. T cells, B-cell-depleted T cells, or PBMCs supplied cDNA or gDNA.

The V segment lost 4 bases and the J segment 0 bases; nucleotides outside the gene matches: 8. This CDR3 is 17 amino acids long. The germline gives CDR1 SGHRS, CDR2 YFSETQ. Per the original methods: Scientists estimated how many nucleated cells there were by amplifying reference gene primers. Generated by immunoSEQ multiplex PCR, the TCRdb table keeps only in-frame clones and is missing some. The DNA gave D and trimming, while V, J and clone size come from that table. The sample lists over 130,000 clones, 85% occurring once. The chain recombines TRBV5-1 with TRBJ2-3, with 10 bases aligning to TRBD2. This TCR was sampled from a man aged 50 to 59 with acute or convalescent COVID-19. The sample consisted of peripheral blood. CDR3 region: CASSRVSGGGSTDTQYF. DNA of the CDR3: TGCGCCAGCAGCCGAGTCAGCGGGGGGGGAAGCACAGATACGCAGTATTTT.